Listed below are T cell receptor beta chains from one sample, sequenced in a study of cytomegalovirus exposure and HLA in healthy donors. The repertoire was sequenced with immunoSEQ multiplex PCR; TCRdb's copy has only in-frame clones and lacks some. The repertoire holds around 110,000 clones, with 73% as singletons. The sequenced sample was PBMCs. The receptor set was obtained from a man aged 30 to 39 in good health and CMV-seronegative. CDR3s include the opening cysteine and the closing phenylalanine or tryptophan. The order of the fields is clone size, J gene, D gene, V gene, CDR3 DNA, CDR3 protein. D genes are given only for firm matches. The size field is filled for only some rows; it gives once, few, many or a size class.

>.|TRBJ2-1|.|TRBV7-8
TGTGCCAGCAGCTTAGGGGCTGAATTCAATGAGCAGTTCTTC
CASSLGAEFNEQFF
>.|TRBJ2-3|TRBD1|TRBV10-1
TGCGCCAGCAGTGAATCAGGGGGCTTCACAGATACGCAGTATTTT
CASSESGGFTDTQYF
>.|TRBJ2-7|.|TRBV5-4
TGTGCCAGCAGCTTGGCTTCCGGGGTAACCTACGAGCAGTACTTC
CASSLASGVTYEQYF
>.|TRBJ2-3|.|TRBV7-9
TGTGCCAGCAGCCCCCAAACAGATACGCAGTATTTT
CASSPQTDTQYF
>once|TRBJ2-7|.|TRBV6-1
TGTGCCAGCAGTGAAAGCGCCTACGAGCAGTACTTC
CASSESAYEQYF
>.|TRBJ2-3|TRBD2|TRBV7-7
TGTGCCAGCAGCCCTGGACTAGAGACAGATACGCAGTATTTT
CASSPGLETDTQYF
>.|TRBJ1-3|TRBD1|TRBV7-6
TGTGCCAGCAGCTTAGCCCGGACAGGCCGCTCTGGAAACACCATATATTTT
CASSLARTGRSGNTIYF
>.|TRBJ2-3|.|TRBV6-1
TGTGCCAGCAGTGGCGCAGGGGTAGTCACAGATACGCAGTATTTT
CASSGAGVVTDTQYF
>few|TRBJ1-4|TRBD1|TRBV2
TGTGCCAGCAGTGAAAATGAAGACAGGGCAGGTGAAAAACTGTTTTTT
CASSENEDRAGEKLFF
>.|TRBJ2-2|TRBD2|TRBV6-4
TGTGCCAGCACCTCGGAAGGCGGGGGGACCGGGGAGCTGTTTTTT
CASTSEGGGTGELFF
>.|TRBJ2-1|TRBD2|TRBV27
TGTGCCAGCAGTTTATCTAGCGGGAGGGCGCAAAATGAGCAGTTCTTC
CASSLSSGRAQNEQFF
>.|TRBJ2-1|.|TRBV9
TGTGCCAGCAGCGCCGACGTATCAGGGAATGAGCAGTTCTTC
CASSADVSGNEQFF
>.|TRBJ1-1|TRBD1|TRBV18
TGTGCCAGCTCCCGACCGGGACAGGGGGCTTCGAACACTGAAGCTTTCTTT
CASSRPGQGASNTEAFF
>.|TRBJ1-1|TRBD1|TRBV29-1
TGCAGCGTTGAACCCGAATACCTGACAGGGGCTGAAGCTTTCTTT
CSVEPEYLTGAEAFF
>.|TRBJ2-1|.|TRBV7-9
TGTGCCAGCAGCTTAGCGCCTACCCCTTTCAATGAGCAGTTCTTC
CASSLAPTPFNEQFF
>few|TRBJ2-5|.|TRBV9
TGTGCCAGCAGCGTAACCTCCTCATGGGCGGGGGAGACCCAGTACTTC
CASSVTSSWAGETQYF
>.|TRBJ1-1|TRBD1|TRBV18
TGTGCCAGCTCGCCACAGACAGGGGGCAACACTGAAGCTTTCTTT
CASSPQTGGNTEAFF
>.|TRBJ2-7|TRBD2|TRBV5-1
TGCGCCAGCACCATTGGGACTAGCGGCTACGAGCAGTACTTC
CASTIGTSGYEQYF
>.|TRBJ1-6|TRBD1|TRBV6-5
TGTGCCACTGGGACAGATAATTCACCCCTCCACTTT
CATGTDNSPLHF
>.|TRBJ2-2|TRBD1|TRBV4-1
TGCGCCAGCAGCCGAGGACAGGGGATGAACACCGGGGAGCTGTTTTTT
CASSRGQGMNTGELFF
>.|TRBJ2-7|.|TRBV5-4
TGTGCCAGCAGCCCGGGTCTACTTGGGTACGAGCAGTACTTC
CASSPGLLGYEQYF
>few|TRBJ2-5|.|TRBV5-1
TGCGCCAGCAGCCAATCTGCTATCTCTCCGAGCCAGTACTTC
CASSQSAISPSQYF
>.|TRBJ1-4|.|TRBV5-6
TGTGCCAGCAGCTTACGGGGGGCGCAGACTAATGAAAAACTGTTTTTT
CASSLRGAQTNEKLFF
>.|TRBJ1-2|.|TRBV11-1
TGTGCCAGCAGCCCCGCGGGGCCTAACTATGGCTACACCTTC
CASSPAGPNYGYTF
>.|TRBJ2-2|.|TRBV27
.
CASSFGEGINTGELFF
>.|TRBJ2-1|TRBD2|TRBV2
TGTGCCAGCAGTCCCGGGGCGACTAGCACCAGGAATGAGCAGTTCTTC
CASSPGATSTRNEQFF
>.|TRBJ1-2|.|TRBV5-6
TGTGCCAGCAGCCTGACAAGCTATGGCTACACCTTC
CASSLTSYGYTF
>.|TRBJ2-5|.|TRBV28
TGTGCCAGCAGTCCGACAGAAGAGACCCAGTACTTC
CASSPTEETQYF
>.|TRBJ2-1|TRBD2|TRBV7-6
TGTGCCAGCAGCCCCGGGCGGGGGTTGGGTGAGCAGTTCTTC
CASSPGRGLGEQFF
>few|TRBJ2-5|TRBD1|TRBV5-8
TGTGCCAGCATAACATCAGGGGGTCAAGAGACCCAGTACTTC
CASITSGGQETQYF
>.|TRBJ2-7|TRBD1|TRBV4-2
TGTGCCAGCAGCCAAGATCAACAGGGGAACGAGCAGTACTTC
CASSQDQQGNEQYF
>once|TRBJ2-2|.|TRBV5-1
TGCGCCAGCAGCTTGGCCGGGGGGCCCGGGGAGCTGTTTTTT
CASSLAGGPGELFF
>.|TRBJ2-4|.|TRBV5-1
TGCGCCAGCAGCTTGGCCCAAGGGGCTATAAACATTCAGTACTTC
CASSLAQGAINIQYF
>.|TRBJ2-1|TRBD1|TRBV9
TGTGCCAGCAGCGCGGACAGGGGGCAGTTCTTC
CASSADRGQFF
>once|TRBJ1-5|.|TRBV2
TGTGCCAGCAGTGAACTGCCGCCGGGAGGGGGTCAGCCCCAGCATTTT
CASSELPPGGGQPQHF
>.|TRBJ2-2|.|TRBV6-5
TGTGCCAGCAGTATACAGAACACCGGGGAGCTGTTTTTT
CASSIQNTGELFF
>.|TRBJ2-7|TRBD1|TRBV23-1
TGCGCCAGCCTGCGCGACAGGGGGAGGTACGAGCAGTACTTC
CASLRDRGRYEQYF
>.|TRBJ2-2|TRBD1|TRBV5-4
TGTGCCACCCACCCCCGGGACAGAAACACCGGGGAGCTGTTTTTT
CATHPRDRNTGELFF
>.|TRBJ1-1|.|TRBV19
TGTGCCAGTAGTATACAGGTGAACACTGAAGCTTTCTTT
CASSIQVNTEAFF
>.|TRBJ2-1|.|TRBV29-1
TGCAGCTTCAGGGGTGAGAGATACAATGAGCAGTTCTTC
CSFRGERYNEQFF
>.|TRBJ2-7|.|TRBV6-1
TGTGCCAGCAGTGTCCGGGTGCCCTACGAGCAGTACTTC
CASSVRVPYEQYF
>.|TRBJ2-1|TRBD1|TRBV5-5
TGTGCCAGCAGCTTAATCGGGACAGCCTCCTACAATGAGCAGTTCTTC
CASSLIGTASYNEQFF
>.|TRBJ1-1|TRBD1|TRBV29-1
TGCAGCGTTGAAGCTACAGGGGGCACTGAAGCTTTCTTT
CSVEATGGTEAFF
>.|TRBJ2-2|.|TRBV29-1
TGCAGCGTTGAAGTAGGCGGGACGGGCACCGGGGAGCTGTTTTTT
CSVEVGGTGTGELFF
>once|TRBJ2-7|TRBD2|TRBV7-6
TGTGCCAGCAGCCAGCCGGAGGGGAGGGGCGAGCAGTACTTC
CASSQPEGRGEQYF
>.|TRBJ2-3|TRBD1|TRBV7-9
TGTGCCAGCAGCCGAGACAGGGCCTCGGTAGATACGCAGTATTTT
CASSRDRASVDTQYF
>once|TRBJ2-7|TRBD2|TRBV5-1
TGCGCCAGCAGCCCAAGGACTAGCGGGAGTAACTACGAGCAGTACTTC
CASSPRTSGSNYEQYF
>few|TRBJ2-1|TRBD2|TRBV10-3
TGTGCCATCAGTCCCAATAGCGGGGGGGCAAATGAGCAGTTCTTC
CAISPNSGGANEQFF
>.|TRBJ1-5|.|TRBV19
TGTGCCAGTAGTCGTCAGGGTGGTAGGGGTTATAGCAATCAGCCCCAGCATTTT
CASSRQGGRGYSNQPQHF